The T cell receptor (beta chain) under discussion was sequenced for a study of blood T cell repertoires in COVID-19. Study-level background: Sites across the United States, Italy and Spain contributed samples from acute and convalescent COVID-19. PBMCs, B-cell-depleted T cells, or T cells were the source of the cDNA or gDNA that made up the material.

The CDR3 has 15 residues. Per the germline V gene, CDR1 is SGHTA and CDR2 is FQGNSA. The V end lost 1 base, the J end lost 4 bases, and 11 bases lay between the germline ends. TCRdb keeps only in-frame clones here, not all; method: immunoSEQ multiplex PCR. The repertoire holds 90,000 to 120,000 clones, roughly 92% seen once, with more than 5% in the top ten. This clone was seen just once. The chain carries TRBV7-2 and TRBJ2-1; TRBD2 might be the D (6 bases). The sample was peripheral blood. The TCR was taken from a man between 70 and 80 years old with acute or convalescent COVID-19. CDR3 amino acids: CASSLDWLAYNEQFF. The CDR3 nucleotides are TGTGCCAGCAGCTTAGATTGGCTAGCGTACAATGAGCAGTTCTTC.